These 19 T cell receptor beta chains were sequenced from one sample in a study of identical twins. TCRdb redid the calling of the 5' RACE reads with MiXCR, one entry per CDR3 protein. The sample has 250,000 or so distinct CDR3 sequences, approximately 7.3% seen once. The data were also submitted as part of a second study, on yellow fever vaccine responses in identical twins.

Sequencing was carried out using CD8+ T cells sorted from blood. The receptor set was obtained from a young woman in good health.

This clonotype has at least ten counts. This CDR3 reads CSARFNEQFF. Here the CDR3 DNA reads TGCAGTGCTAGGTTCAATGAGCAGTTCTTC. The rearrangement uses TRBV20-1 and TRBJ2-1; unclear D gene. The CDR3 sequence is 10 residues long. Germline V gene lookup returns CDR1 DFQATT and CDR2 SNEGSKA (reference sequence). V dropped 3 bases and J dropped 6 bases, with 3 bases sitting between them.

This clonotype has a count of ten or more. V and J are TRBV12-3 or TRBV12-4 and TRBJ1-5; a weak D match, TRBD1 (6 bases). V lost 6 bases, J lost 2 bases, and 11 bases lay in between. The CDR3 sequence is 14 residues long. CDR3 sequence reads: CASRRGGGNQPQHF. The CDR3 nucleotides read TGTGCCAGCAGGAGAGGGGGTGGCAATCAGCCCCAGCATTTT.

The rearrangement uses TRBV2 and TRBJ2-7; 8 positions match TRBD2. Germline V gene sequence: CDR1 SNHLY, CDR2 FYNNEI. The CDR3 covers 16 residues. V shed 2 bases and J 3 bases; nucleotides not matched to a gene: 9. In DNA form, the CDR3 reads TGTGCCAGCAGTGAAAACCTTAGCGGGACCCTCTACGAGCAGTACTTC. Its translation: CASSENLSGTLYEQYF. The complete variable domain, with remaining parts taken from reference TRBV2 and TRBJ2-7, reads EPEVTQTPSHQVTQMGQEVILRCVPISNHLYFYWYRQILGQKVEFLVSFYNNEISEKSEIFDDQFSVERPDGSNFTLKIRSTKLEDSAMYFCASSENLSGTLYEQYFGPGTRLTVT.

This clonotype was observed a few times. This chain joins TRBV7-6 and TRBJ2-7, with D maybe TRBD2 (6 bases). The CDR3 extends over 16 amino acids. The V gene's germline CDR1 is SGHVS and CDR2 FNYEAQ. The V gene lost 4 bases and the J gene lost 5 bases, with 21 bases spanning the gap. The DNA of the CDR3 is TGTGCCAGCAGCTCGAACCCGGGACTTAGGGCCGACGAGCAGTACTTC. Translation: CASSSNPGLRADEQYF.

This chain's CDR3 is CSVSTQSYEQYV. The CDR3 region has the DNA TGCAGTGTATCCACCCAGTCCTACGAGCAGTACGTC. The chain employs TRBV20-1 and TRBJ2-7; D is uncertain. The CDR3 runs to 12 residues. Germline V gives CDR1 DFQATT, CDR2 SNEGSKA (reference sequence). The V and J ends lost 7 bases and 1 base respectively, with 11 bases between them.

CDR3 sequence: CASSLRLVGFTDTQYF. The CDR3 nucleotides are TGCGCCAGCAGCTTACGACTAGTAGGCTTCACAGATACGCAGTATTTT. The chain employs TRBV4-1 and TRBJ2-3, with TRBD2 as a possible D gene (6 bases). V lost 5 bases, J lost 2 bases, and 17 bases lay in between. From germline, CDR1 is MGHRA and CDR2 YSYEKL. The CDR3 extends over 16 amino acids.

The genes are TRBV27 and TRBJ2-3; D tentatively fits TRBD1 or TRBD2 (5 bases each). Between the trimmed V and J ends, which lost 6 bases and 0 bases, there was a span of 16 bases. Germline V gene data show CDR1 as MNHEY and CDR2 as SMNVEV (reference sequence). The CDR3 is made up of 16 amino acids. The CDR3 coding sequence is TGTGCCAGCAGGGGCCCGGGACGGATTAGCACAGATACGCAGTATTTT. Protein sequence: CASRGPGRISTDTQYF.

This clonotype was seen more than once but under ten times. This chain joins TRBV28 and TRBJ2-7, with D perhaps assigned TRBD1 or TRBD2 (5 bases each). This CDR3 is 14 amino acids long. Germline V gene lookup returns CDR1 MDHEN and CDR2 SYDVKM. Trimming took 8 bases from V and 0 from J, leaving 14 bases between them. CDR3 amino acids: CASGGRGFSYEQYV. The CDR3 DNA follows: TGTGCCAGCGGGGGACGGGGATTCTCCTACGAGCAGTACGTC.

The chain uses TRBV9 and TRBJ2-1; D unclear. This CDR3 region has 12 residues. In germline, CDR1 is SGDLS, CDR2 YYNGEE. V was shortened by 4 bases and J by 9 bases, with 11 bases between the two germline ends. The CDR3 DNA reads TGTGCCAGCAGCTCCCGACCGGCTGAGCAGTTCTTC. Its translation is CASSSRPAEQFF.

Only a few counts were recorded for this clonotype. The V call is TRBV7-2, the J call TRBJ2-7, with TRBD2 matching over 7 bases. Germline V lookup: CDR1 SGHTA, CDR2 FQGNSA. Losses at the gene ends were 5 bases for V and 2 bases for J; bases not matched to a gene: 6. This CDR3 comprises 14 residues. CDR3 nucleotides: TGTGCCAGCAGCAATGGACTAGGCCCCTACGAGCAGTACTTC. Protein: CASSNGLGPYEQYF. Full variable domain (rest looked up from reference TRBV7-2 and TRBJ2-7): GAGVSQSPSNKVTEKGKDVELRCDPISGHTALYWYRQSLGQGLEFLIYFQGNSAPDKSGLPSDRFSAERTGGSVSTLTIQRTQQEDSAVYLCASSNGLGPYEQYFGPGTRLTVT.

This chain links TRBV12-3 or TRBV12-4 with TRBJ2-7, with TRBD2 matching 11 bases. V lost 5 bases to trimming and J lost 5 bases; unmatched junction nucleotides: 8. The CDR3 extends over 15 amino acids. The CDR3 sequence: CASSPETSGVNEQYV. DNA for the CDR3: TGTGCCAGCAGTCCTGAGACTAGCGGGGTCAACGAGCAGTACGTC.

This clonotype was seen just once. The chain is built from TRBV10-2 and TRBJ2-1; TRBD2 agrees at 9 bases. The CDR3 has 15 residues. Germline V gene lookup returns CDR1 WSHSY and CDR2 SAAADI. The ends lost 2 bases at V and 7 bases at J; junction bases unmatched: 6. In DNA, the CDR3 is TGCGCCAGCAGTGAGGAGTTAGCGGGAGTGAATGAGCAGTTCTTC. This gives the protein CASSEELAGVNEQFF.

This clonotype turned up a few times. The V and J genes are TRBV5-1 and TRBJ2-1, with 8 nucleotides matching TRBD2. With V trimmed by 2 bases and J by 6 bases, 22 bases remained unmatched. The CDR3 covers 20 residues. Germline V gene data show CDR1 as SGHRS and CDR2 as YFSETQ. In DNA form, the CDR3 reads TGCGCCAGCAGCTTAAATTCGGGACTAGTTCCTGCAGCCTTTGGCAATGAGCAGTTCTTC. It specifies CASSLNSGLVPAAFGNEQFF.

The chain joins TRBV19 to TRBJ2-7; D is undetermined. The CDR3 is 14 residues long. Germline V gene data show CDR1 as LNHDA and CDR2 as SQIVND (reference sequence). V was trimmed by 6 bases and J by 3 bases, leaving 15 bases between them. This CDR3 reads CASSLTDQDYEQYF. The CDR3 nucleotides are TGTGCCAGTAGCCTCACAGACCAGGACTACGAGCAGTACTTC.

This clonotype has a count of ten or more. The chain employs TRBV2 and TRBJ2-1, with TRBD2 matching 10 bases. Germline assignment: CDR1 SNHLY and CDR2 FYNNEI. The CDR3 consists of 14 residues. V trimming: 6 bases; J trimming: 8 bases; junction bases outside the gene matches: 7. CDR3 DNA: TGTGCCAGCAGCTCTAGCGGGAGAGGGGATGAGCAGTTCTTC. This sequence encodes CASSSSGRGDEQFF. The full variable domain, with the rest looked up from reference TRBV2 and TRBJ2-1, is EPEVTQTPSHQVTQMGQEVILRCVPISNHLYFYWYRQILGQKVEFLVSFYNNEISEKSEIFDDQFSVERPDGSNFTLKIRSTKLEDSAMYFCASSSSGRGDEQFFGPGTRLTVL.

The chain employs TRBV2 and TRBJ1-5; D unresolved. Germline-derived CDR1 and CDR2 are SNHLY and FYNNEI. V shed 1 base and J shed 7 bases, with 11 bases lying between them. The CDR3 totals 14 residues. DNA of the CDR3: TGTGCCAGCAGTGAAGTACAGCTAGGGCAGCCCCAGCATTTT. Translating gives CASSEVQLGQPQHF.

This clonotype was found many times. V usage is TRBV7-6 and J usage is TRBJ2-7; 7 positions match TRBD2. Germline CDR1 SGHVS, CDR2 FNYEAQ. The CDR3 consists of 15 residues. The trim removed 0 bases at V and 5 bases at J, leaving 7 bases unmatched. CDR3 bases: TGTGCCAGCAGCTTAGCGGGAGGGCCAGTCAACGAGCAGTACTTC. It translates to CASSLAGGPVNEQYF.

The sample holds many counts of this clonotype. V usage is TRBV4-2 and J usage is TRBJ2-2, with D uncertain. Germline values: CDR1 LGHNA, CDR2 YNFKEQ. This CDR3 comprises 14 residues. The V end was cut by 4 bases, the J end by 1 base, with 7 bases between. DNA for the CDR3: TGTGCCAGCAGCCCCTTCGAGAACACCGGGGAGCTGTTTTTT. Translation gives CASSPFENTGELFF.

This chain links TRBV6-1 with TRBJ2-1; possible D gene TRBD2, 6 bases. The CDR3 spans 13 residues. Trimming took off 7 bases at V and 3 bases at J, with 10 bases between the two ends. Germline lookup yields CDR1 MNHNS and CDR2 SASEGT. The CDR3 nucleotides are TGTGCCAGCACGGCGGGGTTCTACAATGAGCAGTTCTTC. Translation gives CASTAGFYNEQFF.